The source of this T cell receptor beta chain is a study of patients and donors after allogeneic stem cell transplantation (TCRdb year 2020). As concerns this clonotype: No antigen is known for it. Base qualities are not recorded, but no much larger clone differs from it by a single base.

The CDR3 numbers 17 residues from cysteine through phenylalanine. Only CDR3 DNA is held: 51 bases, read in frame from base 1. For CDR1 and CDR2, the germline V gene (reference sequence) lists SEHNR and FQNEAQ. Germline trimming: 2 bases from V, 2 bases from J; junction bases outside gene matches: 8. Library preparation employed RT-PCR. The sequencer listed for this sample is NextSeq 550. TCRdb applied fastp at Q25 and MiXCR to the public reads, then kept only in-frame beta chains. One record per CDR3 amino acid sequence lists the most common genes and DNA. The sample has 920,000 or so distinct CDR3 sequences on record, under 20% of them singletons. The ten largest make up 6% of the sample.

This clonotype was sampled from a human donor who was either an allogeneic HSCT recipient or a stem cell or donor lymphocyte infusion donor (not recorded which). It is not recorded whose cells these are; they may come from a transplant donor. Material: blood, either unsorted or a sorted T cell fraction (not recorded which). The sequence joins TRBV7-9 to TRBJ2-1; TRBD1 agrees with 8 junctional bases. The nucleotide sequence is TGTGCCAGCAGCTTACCGACAGGGGAGAGCCCCTACAATGAGCAGTTCTTC. This gives the protein CASSLPTGESPYNEQFF.